What follows are 27 T cell receptor beta chains derived from one specimen sequenced in a study of control samples from healthy donors and cancer patients. Method: immunoSEQ multiplex PCR; TCRdb's copy keeps in-frame clones and lacks some. The table records tens of thousands of clones, around 90% of them present only once. Input material: PBMCs. These receptors were collected from a woman aged 45 to 65 with colorectal cancer.

The chain joins TRBV5-6 to TRBJ1-1; tentatively, D is TRBD1 (5 bases). Germline loops: CDR1 SGHDT, CDR2 YYEEEE. Between the trimmed V and J ends, which lost 0 bases and 9 bases, there was a span of 6 bases. The CDR3 consists of 11 residues. The CDR3 DNA is TGTGCCAGCAGCTTGGGACAGAAAGCTTTCTTT. Translated: CASSLGQKAFF.

This rearrangement joins TRBV6-1 to TRBJ2-1; 7 nucleotides agree with TRBD2. This CDR3 contains 17 residues. The germline gives CDR1 MNHNS, CDR2 SASEGT. With V trimmed by 0 bases and J by 6 bases, 11 bases remained unmatched. The CDR3 here is CASSEAPVWGGPNEQFF. The CDR3 DNA reads TGTGCCAGCAGTGAAGCCCCCGTTTGGGGGGGTCCCAATGAGCAGTTCTTC.

The chain has TRBV7-7 and TRBJ2-7, with TRBD2 matching 10 bases. CDR3 length: 16 amino acids. Germline CDR1 reads SSHAT; CDR2 reads FNYEAQ (reference sequence). V lost 3 bases, J lost 1 base, and 6 bases stayed unmatched. The CDR3 protein is CASSLLPGLASYEQYV. The CDR3, as DNA: TGTGCCAGCAGCTTGTTACCGGGACTAGCGTCCTACGAGCAGTACGTC.

The chain couples TRBV6-6 to TRBJ2-7; TRBD2 aligns across 15 bases. Germline trimming cut 5 bases from V and 4 bases from J; bases unmatched to any gene: 9. This CDR3 is built from 17 residues. Germline V gene sequence: CDR1 MNHNY, CDR2 SVGAGI (reference sequence). CDR3 nucleotide sequence: TGTGCCAGCAGTCCCACCGGACTAGCGGGGGGGGTATACGAGCAGTACGTC. This translates into CASSPTGLAGGVYEQYV.

Written as DNA, the CDR3 is TGTGCCAGCAGTGGGACAGGGGGGGGTTGGCCCCAGCATTTT. As protein: CASSGTGGGWPQHF. The chain employs TRBV2 and TRBJ1-5, with 10 bases that match TRBD1. This CDR3 comprises 14 residues. Germline values: CDR1 SNHLY, CDR2 FYNNEI. Trimming cost V 4 bases and J 9 bases; bases outside gene matches: 6.

The chain carries TRBV3-1 (or the pseudogene TRBV3-2) and TRBJ2-7, with TRBD1 as a possible D gene (5 bases). Trimming cost V 4 bases and J 4 bases, with 11 bases left between them. The CDR3 sequence is 13 residues long. Looked up from germline, CDR1 is LGHDT and CDR2 is YNNKEL (reference sequence). The CDR3 region is CASSPNKGYEQYV. The DNA for the CDR3 is TGTGCCAGCAGCCCAAACAAGGGGTACGAGCAGTACGTC.

This chain connects TRBV13 to TRBJ1-6; TRBD1 might be the D (5 bases). Trimming removed 1 base from V and 4 bases from J, with 5 bases in between. The CDR3 is 14 residues long. Germline assignment: CDR1 PRHDT and CDR2 FYEKMQ (reference sequence). CDR3 sequence: CASSLAGYNSPLHF. The CDR3 DNA reads as TGTGCCAGCAGCTTAGCAGGGTATAATTCACCCCTCCACTTT.

CDR3 loop: CASSQQQGAEEQYV. The CDR3 coding sequence is TGTGCCAGCTCACAACAACAGGGGGCAGAAGAGCAGTACGTC. V usage is TRBV18 and J usage is TRBJ2-7; TRBD1 matches 9 bases. Germline trimming cut 4 bases from V and 7 bases from J; bases unmatched to any gene: 8. This CDR3 spans 14 amino acids. Germline V CDR1 and CDR2: KGHSH, LQKENI.

The chain couples TRBV6-1 to TRBJ2-1; possibly TRBD2 for D (6 bases). The germline V gene has CDR1 MNHNS and CDR2 SASEGT. The CDR3 has 17 amino acids. V lost 3 bases, J lost 3 bases, and 18 bases lay in between. The CDR3 region has the DNA TGTGCCAGCAGTGATATGGGGACTGCTGACTTCTACAATGAGCAGTTCTTC. It yields the protein CASSDMGTADFYNEQFF.

J is TRBJ1-2 and V is TRBV18; D unresolved. CDR3 length: 14 amino acids. CDR1 KGHSH and CDR2 LQKENI come from the germline V gene. Trimming shortened V by 0 bases and J by 0 bases, and 5 bases separated the two germline ends. The CDR3 nucleotides read TGTGCCAGCTCACCACCGGGCGCTAACTATGGCTACACCTTC. It specifies CASSPPGANYGYTF.

This clone was detected only once. V gene TRBV7-9 combines with J gene TRBJ1-3, with 9 positions matching TRBD1. Germline loops: CDR1 SEHNR, CDR2 FQNEAQ (reference sequence). Germline trimming cut 2 bases from V and 0 bases from J; bases unmatched to any gene: 5. The length of the CDR3 is 17 residues. The CDR3 DNA reads TGTGCCAGCAGCTTACGGGGGACAGGGACCTCTGGAAACACCATATATTTT. Residues: CASSLRGTGTSGNTIYF.

A single count supports this clone. V gene TRBV7-8 combines with J gene TRBJ2-7; 8 nucleotides agree with TRBD2. Germline V gene sequence: CDR1 SGHVS, CDR2 FQNEAQ. This CDR3 comprises 16 residues. V shed 7 bases and J 1 base; nucleotides not matched to a gene: 12. CDR3: CASTALSGGDSYEQYV. The CDR3 nucleotides read TGTGCCAGCACAGCCCTGAGCGGGGGAGATTCCTACGAGCAGTACGTC.

The chain joins TRBV7-6 to TRBJ2-3, with D tentatively TRBD1 (5 bases). This CDR3 is 15 amino acids long. Trimming took off 5 bases at V and 5 bases at J, with 17 bases between the two ends. Germline V gene data show CDR1 as SGHVS and CDR2 as FNYEAQ. CDR3 loop: CASSARGDSLDTQYF. DNA of the CDR3: TGTGCCAGCAGCGCAAGGGGTGATTCGCTAGATACGCAGTATTTT.

The rearrangement joins TRBV30 to TRBJ2-4; D is unclear. Trimming shortened V by 3 bases and J by 0 bases, and 6 bases separated the two germline ends. Germline V gene data show CDR1 as GTSNPN and CDR2 as SVGIG (reference sequence). The CDR3 contains 13 residues. Here the CDR3 DNA reads TGTGCCTGGAGAGGTCTAGCCAAAAACATTCAGTACTTC. Amino acids: CAWRGLAKNIQYF.

V and J are TRBV6-1 and TRBJ1-2; D is unclear. V dropped 3 bases and J dropped 7 bases, with 15 bases sitting between them. CDR3 size: 14 residues. Per germline, CDR1 MNHNS and CDR2 SASEGT. CDR3 DNA: TGTGCCAGCAGTGATACGCAGGCTTTAATTGGCTACACCTTC. The encoded protein is CASSDTQALIGYTF.

This chain's CDR3 is CASSSDGLGYTF. CDR3 nucleotide sequence: TGTGCCAGCAGCTCGGACGGGCTTGGCTACACCTTC. The chain couples TRBV7-3 to TRBJ1-2; D is unresolved. Germline V gene data show CDR1 as SGHTA and CDR2 as FQGTGA. The CDR3 runs to 12 residues. Trimming pared 4 bases from V and 7 bases from J, leaving 10 bases between.

The rearrangement joins TRBV4-3 to TRBJ1-6; D uncertain. The CDR3 has 15 amino acids. V lost 0 bases and J 7 bases, leaving 10 bases between the germline ends. Looked up from germline, CDR1 is LGHNA and CDR2 is YSLEER. The DNA for the CDR3 is TGCGCCAGCAGCCAAGATAGGGCAACCAATTCACCCCTCCACTTT. Its translation: CASSQDRATNSPLHF.

This chain uses TRBV19 with TRBJ1-1; possible D gene TRBD1, 5 bases. Deletions cut 5 bases from V and 3 bases from J, with 16 bases between. CDR3 length equals 15 residues. Germline CDR1 and CDR2: LNHDA and SQIVND (reference sequence). CDR3 sequence (DNA): TGTGCCAGTAGTCCCCGGGGACTGAGGGACACTGAAGCTTTCTTT. It translates to CASSPRGLRDTEAFF.

The chain has TRBV2 and TRBJ1-5, with 10 bases that match TRBD1. There are 15 residues in the CDR3. Germline CDR1 SNHLY, CDR2 FYNNEI. V shed 9 bases and J 7 bases; nucleotides not matched to a gene: 12. Written as DNA, the CDR3 is TGTGCCAGTCGTAAACGAGGGACAGGGGAACAGCCCCAGCATTTT. Translated: CASRKRGTGEQPQHF. The variable domain in full, with the rest retrieved from reference TRBV2 and TRBJ1-5, is EPEVTQTPSHQVTQMGQEVILRCVPISNHLYFYWYRQILGQKVEFLVSFYNNEISEKSEIFDDQFSVERPDGSNFTLKIRSTKLEDSAMYFCASRKRGTGEQPQHFGDGTRLSIL.

The J gene is TRBJ1-3, the V gene TRBV3-1 (or the pseudogene TRBV3-2), with D hard to call. CDR3 size: 17 residues. CDR1 is LGHDT and CDR2 is YNNKEL in the germline V gene (reference sequence). The V end lost 3 bases, the J end lost 0 bases, and 15 bases lay between the germline ends. CDR3 protein: CASSQVPQRTSGNTIYF. The CDR3 nucleotides read TGTGCCAGCAGCCAGGTCCCTCAGAGAACCTCTGGAAACACCATATATTTT.

The J gene is TRBJ2-5, the V gene TRBV5-6, with 11 bases identical to TRBD2. Trimming cost V 5 bases and J 5 bases; bases outside gene matches: 5. The CDR3 spans 14 residues. CDR1 is SGHDT and CDR2 is YYEEEE in the germline V gene. The CDR3 DNA is TGTGCCAGCAGATTTAGCGGGGGGGCGGAGACCCAGTACTTC. Protein product: CASRFSGGAETQYF. Full variable domain (outside the CDR3, taken from reference TRBV5-6 and TRBJ2-5): DAGVTQSPTHLIKTRGQQVTLRCSPKSGHDTVSWYQQALGQGPQFIFQYYEEEERQRGNFPDRFSGHQFPNYSSELNVNALLLGDSALYLCASRFSGGAETQYFGPGTRLLVL.

The gene calls are TRBV4-3 and TRBJ2-3; TRBD2 matches at 9 bases. Germline trimming cut 2 bases from V and 3 bases from J; bases unmatched to any gene: 6. Germline V gene lookup returns CDR1 LGHNA and CDR2 YSLEER. This CDR3 is built from 16 residues. In nucleotides, the CDR3 is TGCGCCAGCAGCCAAAATAGCGGGGGACGGACAGATACGCAGTATTTT. It translates to CASSQNSGGRTDTQYF.

The V call is TRBV2, the J call TRBJ2-3; D remains ambiguous. Between the trimmed V and J ends, which lost 3 bases and 2 bases, there was a span of 0 bases. The CDR3 is made up of 11 amino acids. The germline V gene has CDR1 SNHLY and CDR2 FYNNEI. This CDR3 is CASSDTDTQYF. The DNA for the CDR3 is TGTGCCAGCAGTGACACAGATACGCAGTATTTT.

CDR3 sequence: CASSPGTSGTDTQYF. For the CDR3, the DNA is TGTGCCAGCAGTCCCGGGACTAGCGGGACAGATACGCAGTATTTT. The rearrangement joins TRBV13 to TRBJ2-3; 12 positions agree with TRBD2. CDR3 length equals 15 residues. V lost 6 bases and J lost 3; bases outside the gene matches: 4. Germline CDR1 and CDR2: PRHDT and FYEKMQ (reference sequence).

The rearrangement uses TRBV7-8 and TRBJ2-1, with D uncertain. This CDR3 contains 18 residues. From germline, CDR1 is SGHVS and CDR2 FQNEAQ. The ends were cut back, 2 bases at V and 3 bases at J, with 20 bases in the middle. The CDR3 DNA reads as TGTGCCAGCAGCTTATCTCCGCTCTCGGCTTCCGTCTACAATGAGCAGTTCTTC. Amino acids: CASSLSPLSASVYNEQFF.

J is TRBJ1-3 and V is TRBV6-5; tentatively, D is TRBD1 (6 bases). CDR1 and CDR2 from the germline V gene are MNHEY and SVGAGI. The V end lost 8 bases, the J end lost 4 bases, and 12 bases lay between the germline ends. The CDR3 length is 13 residues. CDR3 in amino acids: CASGTKDGNTIYF. CDR3 nucleotide sequence: TGTGCCAGCGGGACAAAGGACGGAAACACCATATATTTT.

The chain uses TRBV19 and TRBJ1-1; D call uncertain. V lost 2 bases to trimming and J lost 2 bases, with 12 bases between them. CDR3 length: 15 residues. Germline-derived CDR1 and CDR2 are LNHDA and SQIVND (reference sequence). The CDR3 reads CASSIRRDPNTEAFF. CDR3 DNA sequence: TGTGCCAGTAGTATACGGCGGGATCCTAACACTGAAGCTTTCTTT.